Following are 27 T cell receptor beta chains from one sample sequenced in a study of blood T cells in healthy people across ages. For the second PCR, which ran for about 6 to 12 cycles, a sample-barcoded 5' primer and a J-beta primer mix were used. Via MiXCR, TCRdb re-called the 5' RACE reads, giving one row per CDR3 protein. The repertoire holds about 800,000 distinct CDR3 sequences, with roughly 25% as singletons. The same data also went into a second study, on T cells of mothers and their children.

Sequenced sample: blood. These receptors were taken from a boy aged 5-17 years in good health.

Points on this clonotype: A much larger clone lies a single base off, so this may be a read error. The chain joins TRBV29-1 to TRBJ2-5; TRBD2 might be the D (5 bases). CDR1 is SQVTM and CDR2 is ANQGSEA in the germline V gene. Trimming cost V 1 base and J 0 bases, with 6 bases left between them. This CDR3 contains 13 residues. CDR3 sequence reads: CSVEGGYQETQYF. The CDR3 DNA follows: TGCAGCGTTGAAGGCGGGTACCAAGAGACCCAGTACTTC.

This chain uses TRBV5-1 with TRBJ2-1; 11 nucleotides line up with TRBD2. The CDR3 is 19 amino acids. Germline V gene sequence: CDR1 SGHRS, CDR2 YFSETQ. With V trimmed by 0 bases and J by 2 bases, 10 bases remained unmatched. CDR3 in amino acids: CASSLGFGLAGKAYNEQFF. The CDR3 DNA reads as TGCGCCAGCAGCTTGGGTTTTGGACTAGCGGGTAAAGCCTACAATGAGCAGTTCTTC.

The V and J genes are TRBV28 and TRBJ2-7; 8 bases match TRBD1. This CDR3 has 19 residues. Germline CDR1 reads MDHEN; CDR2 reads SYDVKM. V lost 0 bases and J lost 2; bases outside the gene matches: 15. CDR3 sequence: CASSLWAGGAGSQPYEQYF. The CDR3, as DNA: TGTGCCAGCAGTTTATGGGCAGGGGGCGCGGGGTCCCAACCCTACGAGCAGTACTTC. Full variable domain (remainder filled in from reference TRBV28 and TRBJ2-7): DVKVTQSSRYLVKRTGEKVFLECVQDMDHENMFWYRQDPGLGLRLIYFSYDVKMKEKGDIPEGYSVSREKKERFSLILESASTNQTSMYLCASSLWAGGAGSQPYEQYFGPGTRLTVT.

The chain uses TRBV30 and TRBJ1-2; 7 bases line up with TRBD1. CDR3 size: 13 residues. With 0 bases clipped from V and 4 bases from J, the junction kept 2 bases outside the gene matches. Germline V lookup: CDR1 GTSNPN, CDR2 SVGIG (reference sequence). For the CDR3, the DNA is TGTGCCTGGAGTGTTGGGACAGCCTATGGCTACACCTTC. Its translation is CAWSVGTAYGYTF.

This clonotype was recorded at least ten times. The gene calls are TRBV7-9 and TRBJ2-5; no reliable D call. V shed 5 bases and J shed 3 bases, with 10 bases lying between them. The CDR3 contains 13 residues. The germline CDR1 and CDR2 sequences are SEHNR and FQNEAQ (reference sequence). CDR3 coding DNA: TGTGCCAGCAGCCCGGCCTTCGAAGAGACCCAGTACTTC. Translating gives CASSPAFEETQYF.

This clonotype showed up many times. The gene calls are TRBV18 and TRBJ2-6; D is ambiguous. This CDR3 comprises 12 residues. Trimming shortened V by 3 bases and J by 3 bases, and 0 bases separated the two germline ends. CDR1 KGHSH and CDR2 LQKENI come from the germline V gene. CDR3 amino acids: CASSPGANVLTF. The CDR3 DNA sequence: TGTGCCAGCTCACCTGGGGCCAACGTCCTGACTTTC.

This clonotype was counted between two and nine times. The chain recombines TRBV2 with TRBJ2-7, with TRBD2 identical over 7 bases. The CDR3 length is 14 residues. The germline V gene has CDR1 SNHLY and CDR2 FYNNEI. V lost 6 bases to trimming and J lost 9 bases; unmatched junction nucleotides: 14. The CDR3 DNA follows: TGTGCCAGCAGCGAGGGGAGGGGCTGGGACGGGCAGTACTTC. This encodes CASSEGRGWDGQYF.

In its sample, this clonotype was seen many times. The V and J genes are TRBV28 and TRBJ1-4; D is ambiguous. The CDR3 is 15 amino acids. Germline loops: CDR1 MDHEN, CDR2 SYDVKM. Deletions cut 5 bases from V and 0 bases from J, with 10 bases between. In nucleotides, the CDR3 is TGTGCCAGCAGTGTACCCCACGCAACTAATGAAAAACTGTTTTTT. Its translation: CASSVPHATNEKLFF.

CDR3 residues: CSVGSDSSGNTIYF. CDR3 DNA: TGCAGCGTTGGGTCTGACAGCTCTGGAAACACCATATATTTT. The genes are TRBV29-1 and TRBJ1-3; D is perhaps TRBD1 (5 bases). Trimming pared 4 bases from V and 0 bases from J, leaving 10 bases between. Germline-derived CDR1 and CDR2 are SQVTM and ANQGSEA. The CDR3 length is 14 residues.

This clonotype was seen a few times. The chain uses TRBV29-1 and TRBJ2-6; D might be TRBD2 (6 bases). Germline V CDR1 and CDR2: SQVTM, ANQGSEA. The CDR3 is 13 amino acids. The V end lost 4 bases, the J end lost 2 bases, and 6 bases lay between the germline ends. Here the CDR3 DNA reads TGCAGCGTTGGGGAGGCTGGGGCCAACGTCCTGACTTTC. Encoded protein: CSVGEAGANVLTF.

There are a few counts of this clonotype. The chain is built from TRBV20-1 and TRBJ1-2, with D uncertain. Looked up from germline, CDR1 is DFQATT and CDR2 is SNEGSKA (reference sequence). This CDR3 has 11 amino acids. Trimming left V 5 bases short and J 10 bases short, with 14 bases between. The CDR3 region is CSAGSVSVYTF. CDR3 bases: TGCAGTGCTGGCTCCGTTTCAGTCTACACCTTC.

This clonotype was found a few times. CDR3 loop: CASSATGEEVYGYTF. Written as DNA, the CDR3 is TGTGCCAGCAGTGCGACAGGGGAAGAGGTCTATGGCTACACCTTC. The rearrangement links TRBV25-1 to TRBJ1-2, with 8 bases identical to TRBD1. The CDR3 covers 15 residues. V shed 4 bases, J shed 4 bases, and the junction held 8 bases outside the gene matches. Per the germline V gene, CDR1 is MGHDK and CDR2 is SYGVNS.

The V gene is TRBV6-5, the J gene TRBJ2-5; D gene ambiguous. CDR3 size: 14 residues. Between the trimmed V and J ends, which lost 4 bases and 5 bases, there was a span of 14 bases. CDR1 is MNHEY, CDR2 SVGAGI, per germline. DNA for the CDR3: TGTGCCAGCAGTTCTGTCACTCGGTGGGAGACCCAGTACTTC. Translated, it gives CASSSVTRWETQYF.

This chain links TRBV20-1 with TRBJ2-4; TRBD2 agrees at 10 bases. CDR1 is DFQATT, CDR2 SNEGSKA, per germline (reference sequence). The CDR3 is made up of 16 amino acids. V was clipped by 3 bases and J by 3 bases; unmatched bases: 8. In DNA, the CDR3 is TGCAGTGCTAGTGAGAGTGCTAGCGGGGGCAAAAACATTCAGTACTTC. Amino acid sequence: CSASESASGGKNIQYF.

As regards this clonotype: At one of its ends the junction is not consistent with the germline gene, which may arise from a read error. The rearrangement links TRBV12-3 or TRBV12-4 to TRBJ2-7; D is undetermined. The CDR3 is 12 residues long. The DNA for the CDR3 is TGTGTCAGCAGTTTTAGGGTTTACGAGCAGTACTTC. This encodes CVSSFRVYEQYF.

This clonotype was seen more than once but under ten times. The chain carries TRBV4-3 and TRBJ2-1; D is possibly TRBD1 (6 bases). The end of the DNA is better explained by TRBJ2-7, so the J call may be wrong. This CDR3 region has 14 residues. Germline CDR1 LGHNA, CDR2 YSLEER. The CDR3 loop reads CASSQQGSSYEQYF. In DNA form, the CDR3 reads TGCGCCAGCAGCCAGCAGGGGAGCTCCTACGAGCAGTACTTC.

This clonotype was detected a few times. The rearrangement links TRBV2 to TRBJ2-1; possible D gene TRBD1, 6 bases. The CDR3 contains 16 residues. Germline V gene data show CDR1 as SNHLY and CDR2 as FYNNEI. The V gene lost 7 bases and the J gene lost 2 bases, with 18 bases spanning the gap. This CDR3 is CASKISTQGPYNEQFF. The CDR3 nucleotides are TGTGCCAGCAAAATCTCGACCCAGGGGCCCTACAATGAGCAGTTCTTC.

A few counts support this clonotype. This CDR3 is CASSPTPLASGQETQYF. The CDR3 DNA reads as TGTGCCAGCAGCCCGACCCCTCTGGCTAGCGGGCAAGAGACCCAGTACTTC. The chain links TRBV7-2 to TRBJ2-5; 8 bases match TRBD2. With 5 bases clipped from V and 2 bases from J, the junction kept 13 bases outside the gene matches. CDR1 and CDR2 from the germline V gene are SGHTA and FQGNSA. The CDR3 length is 17 residues.

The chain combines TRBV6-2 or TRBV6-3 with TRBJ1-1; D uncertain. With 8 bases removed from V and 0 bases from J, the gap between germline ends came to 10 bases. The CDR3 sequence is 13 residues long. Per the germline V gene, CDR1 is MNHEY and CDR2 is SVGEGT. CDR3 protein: CASGLGMNTEAFF. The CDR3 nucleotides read TGTGCCAGCGGTTTGGGGATGAACACTGAAGCTTTCTTT.

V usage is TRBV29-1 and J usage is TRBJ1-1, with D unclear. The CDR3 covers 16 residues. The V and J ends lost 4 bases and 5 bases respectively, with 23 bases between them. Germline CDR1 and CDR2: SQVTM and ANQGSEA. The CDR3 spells CSVGAFGGWANTEAFF. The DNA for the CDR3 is TGCAGCGTTGGTGCCTTCGGCGGATGGGCGAATACTGAAGCTTTCTTT.

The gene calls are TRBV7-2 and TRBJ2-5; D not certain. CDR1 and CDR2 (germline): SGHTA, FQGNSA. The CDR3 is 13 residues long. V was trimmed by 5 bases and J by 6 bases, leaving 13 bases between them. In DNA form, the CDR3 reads TGTGCCAGCAGCCCAGGTTACGAGCAGACCCAGTACTTC. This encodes CASSPGYEQTQYF. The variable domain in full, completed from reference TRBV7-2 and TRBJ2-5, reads GAGVSQSPSNKVTEKGKDVELRCDPISGHTALYWYRQSLGQGLEFLIYFQGNSAPDKSGLPSDRFSAERTGGSVSTLTIQRTQQEDSAVYLCASSPGYEQTQYFGPGTRLLVL.

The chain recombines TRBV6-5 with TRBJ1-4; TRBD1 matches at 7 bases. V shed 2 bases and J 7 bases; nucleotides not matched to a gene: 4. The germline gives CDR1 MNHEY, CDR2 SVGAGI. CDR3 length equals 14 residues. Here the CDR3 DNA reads TGTGCCAGCAGTTACGACAGGGCTGGTGAAAAACTGTTTTTT. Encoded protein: CASSYDRAGEKLFF.

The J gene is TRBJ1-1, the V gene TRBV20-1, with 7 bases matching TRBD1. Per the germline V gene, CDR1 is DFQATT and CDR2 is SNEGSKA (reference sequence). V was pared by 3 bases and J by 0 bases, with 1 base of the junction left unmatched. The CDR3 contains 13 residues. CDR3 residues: CSASGQVNTEAFF. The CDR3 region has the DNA TGCAGTGCTAGCGGACAGGTGAACACTGAAGCTTTCTTT.

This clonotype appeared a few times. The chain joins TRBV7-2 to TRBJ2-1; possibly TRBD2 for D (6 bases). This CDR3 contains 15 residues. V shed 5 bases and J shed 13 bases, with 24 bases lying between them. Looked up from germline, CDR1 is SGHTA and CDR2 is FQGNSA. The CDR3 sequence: CASSPMTSILDQQFF. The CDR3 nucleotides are TGTGCCAGCAGCCCGATGACTAGTATACTAGACCAACAGTTCTTC.

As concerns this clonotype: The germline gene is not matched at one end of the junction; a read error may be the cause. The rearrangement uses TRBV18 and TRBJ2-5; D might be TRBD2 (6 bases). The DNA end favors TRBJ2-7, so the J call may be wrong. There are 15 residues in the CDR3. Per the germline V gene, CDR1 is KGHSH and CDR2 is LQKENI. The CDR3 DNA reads TGTGCCAGCCCACCACCGGGACTCAGTGGATACGAGCAGTACTTC. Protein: CASPPPGLSGYEQYF.

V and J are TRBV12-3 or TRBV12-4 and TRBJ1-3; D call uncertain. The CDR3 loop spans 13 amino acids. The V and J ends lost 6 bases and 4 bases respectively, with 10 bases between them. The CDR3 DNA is TGTGCCAGCAGGCCCGCGGCGGGAAACACCATATATTTT. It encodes CASRPAAGNTIYF.

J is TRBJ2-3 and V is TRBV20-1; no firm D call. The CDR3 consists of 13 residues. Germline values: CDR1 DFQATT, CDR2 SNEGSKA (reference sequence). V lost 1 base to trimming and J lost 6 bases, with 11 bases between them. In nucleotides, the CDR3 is TGCAGTGCTAGAGTCGCAGGTGGCGATACGCAGTATTTT. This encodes CSARVAGGDTQYF.